The clone carrying this TCR beta chain was picked up one time. The antigen remains unidentified. This sample was included in a study of cytotoxic CD8 clonotypes in ibrutinib-treated CLL. Study at large: Responses: approximately 25 partial, 2 complete; after median around 70 months, around 15 stayed remitted, approximately twelve progressed. Broader study findings: Public clonotypes proved infrequent, and on treatment they shrank or remained steady. For progressing versus sustained-remission patients, sampling times were not the same.

Trimming cost V 2 bases and J 3 bases; bases outside gene matches: 6. Germline CDR1 reads MNHNY; CDR2 reads SVGAGI (reference sequence). The CDR3 has 16 amino acids. Some clones are missing from TCRdb's copy, which holds only in-frame ones; the method was immunoSEQ multiplex PCR. The sample lists some 200,000 clones; 79% were seen once. The sequencing here drew on PBMCs, taken after 12 months of ibrutinib treatment. The chain combines TRBV6-6 with TRBJ2-7; 11 nucleotides line up with TRBD1. This receptor was identified in a human donor with chronic lymphocytic leukemia. The CDR3 DNA follows: TGTGCCAGCAGTTACCCGCCGGGACAGGGGGTCTACGAGCAGTACTTC. It specifies CASSYPPGQGVYEQYF.